The 29 T cell receptor beta chains given below trace back to one sample, sequenced in a study of STAT5B mutations in CD4+ large granular lymphocyte leukemia. Here immunoSEQ multiplex PCR was the method, and the copy in TCRdb shows in-frame clones only, minus some. The sample includes about 32,000 clones, approximately 91% seen only once; the top ten take about 0.42%. Sequencing used CD4+ T cells from blood buffy coats. The receptors were sampled from a human donor in good health.

This sequence joins TRBV18 and TRBJ2-7; the D is unclear. The V and J ends lost 2 bases and 2 bases respectively, with 16 bases between them. CDR1 KGHSH and CDR2 LQKENI come from the germline V gene. The CDR3 is 16 amino acids. The CDR3 region is CASSPTTSIITYEQYF. Written as DNA, the CDR3 is TGTGCCAGCTCACCAACCACCAGCATCATTACCTACGAGCAGTACTTC.

This clone occurred once. The V gene is TRBV27, the J gene TRBJ1-3, with D unclear. V shed 5 bases and J shed 0 bases, with 14 bases lying between them. Germline V CDR1 and CDR2: MNHEY, SMNVEV (reference sequence). The CDR3 sequence is 16 residues long. The CDR3: CASSPMGTLSGNTIYF. The CDR3 DNA is TGTGCCAGCAGTCCCATGGGCACGCTCTCTGGAAACACCATATATTTT.

This sequence joins TRBV5-8 and TRBJ1-2; 7 bases are shared with TRBD1. The V gene end was trimmed by 4 bases and the J gene end by 2 bases; junction bases not matched to a gene: 11. This CDR3 spans 16 amino acids. The germline V gene encodes CDR1 SGHTS and CDR2 YDEGEE. CDR3 nucleotide sequence: TGTGCCAGCAGCCTAAAACGACAGGGAATCAACTATGGCTACACCTTC. Protein: CASSLKRQGINYGYTF.

The rearrangement links TRBV19 to TRBJ1-5; D uncertain. Germline-derived CDR1 and CDR2 are LNHDA and SQIVND (reference sequence). V was cut by 5 bases and J by 3 bases, with 17 bases left in between. CDR3 length: 16 amino acids. CDR3 amino acids: CASSPLGSMPNQPQHF. The CDR3 bases are TGTGCCAGTAGTCCTCTAGGCTCTATGCCCAATCAGCCCCAGCATTTT. The entire variable domain, with the rest obtained from reference TRBV19 and TRBJ1-5, is as follows: DGGITQSPKYLFRKEGQNVTLSCEQNLNHDAMYWYRQDPGQGLRLIYYSQIVNDFQKGDIAEGYSVSREKKESFPLTVTSAQKNPTAFYLCASSPLGSMPNQPQHFGDGTRLSIL.

The chain uses TRBV9 and TRBJ2-4, with TRBD2 as a possible D gene (5 bases). V was trimmed by 0 bases and J by 1 base, leaving 11 bases between them. Germline CDR1 and CDR2: SGDLS and YYNGEE. This CDR3 is built from 16 residues. CDR3 bases: TGTGCCAGCAGCGTAGGAGGGATCGAGGCCAAAAACATTCAGTACTTC. It is translated as CASSVGGIEAKNIQYF.

The chain carries TRBV6-6 and TRBJ1-1; a weak D match, TRBD1 (6 bases). The germline gives CDR1 MNHNY, CDR2 SVGAGI (reference sequence). The CDR3 has 14 residues. V shed 2 bases and J shed 1 base, with 8 bases lying between them. CDR3 DNA sequence: TGTGCCAGCAGTTACGGGGGGGCGAACACTGAAGCTTTCTTT. It specifies CASSYGGANTEAFF.

The chain employs TRBV10-3 and TRBJ2-1; TRBD2 matches 8 bases. V was clipped by 4 bases and J by 7 bases; unmatched bases: 9. CDR3 length equals 15 residues. CDR1 is ENHRY and CDR2 is SYGVKD in the germline V gene. CDR3 residues: CAISVGLGLGNEQFF. In nucleotides, the CDR3 is TGTGCCATCAGTGTGGGACTAGGATTAGGGAATGAGCAGTTCTTC.

The CDR3 spells CASSPGSGGYGYTF. The CDR3, as DNA: TGTGCCAGCAGCCCAGGTTCAGGGGGCTATGGCTACACCTTC. The chain recombines TRBV7-2 with TRBJ1-2; 7 nucleotides agree with TRBD1. Germline V gene data show CDR1 as SGHTA and CDR2 as FQGNSA. V was clipped by 5 bases and J by 4 bases; unmatched bases: 7. This CDR3 has 14 amino acids.

The chain links TRBV15 to TRBJ2-5, with 8 bases lining up with TRBD2. V was clipped by 0 bases and J by 10 bases; unmatched bases: 13. CDR3 length equals 16 residues. The V gene's germline CDR1 is LNHNV and CDR2 YYDKDF (reference sequence). The chain's CDR3 is CATSRDRGDAGGGQYF. The CDR3 DNA is TGTGCCACCAGCAGAGATCGGGGAGACGCGGGGGGTGGCCAGTACTTC.

The chain employs TRBV19 and TRBJ1-1; maybe TRBD1 (5 bases). The CDR3 loop spans 12 amino acids. Germline V gene data show CDR1 as LNHDA and CDR2 as SQIVND (reference sequence). V lost 6 bases and J 5 bases, leaving 10 bases between the germline ends. CDR3 nucleotides: TGTGCCAGTAGCAGGGTGAGGACTGAAGCTTTCTTT. Protein sequence: CASSRVRTEAFF.

The V call is TRBV6-5, the J call TRBJ2-7; the match to TRBD1 covers 9 bases. The CDR3 totals 14 residues. The V gene end was trimmed by 8 bases and the J gene end by 1 base; junction bases not matched to a gene: 6. Germline V gene lookup returns CDR1 MNHEY and CDR2 SVGAGI. CDR3 loop: CASSRDRVSYEQYF. Here the CDR3 DNA reads TGTGCCAGCTCCCGGGACAGGGTATCCTACGAGCAGTACTTC.

The chain couples TRBV11-2 to TRBJ1-2, with 9 bases matching TRBD1. This CDR3 has 16 residues. Germline CDR1 reads SGHAT; CDR2 reads FQNNGV. J was trimmed by 2 bases and V by 4 bases; bases with no gene match: 8. CDR3 DNA sequence: TGTGCCAGCAGCTCCCTCCGGGACAGGGAGAACTATGGCTACACCTTC. Amino acid sequence: CASSSLRDRENYGYTF.

CDR3 DNA: TGTGCCAGCAGTTACGCAGGACAGGGCTCCTACGAGCAGTACTTC. Translating gives CASSYAGQGSYEQYF. This chain links TRBV6-6 with TRBJ2-7, with TRBD1 matching 8 bases. V shed 2 bases and J 0 bases; nucleotides not matched to a gene: 3. CDR1 MNHNY and CDR2 SVGAGI come from the germline V gene (reference sequence). This CDR3 is built from 15 residues.

The gene calls are TRBV11-2 and TRBJ2-7; perhaps TRBD2 as D (6 bases). The germline V gene encodes CDR1 SGHAT and CDR2 FQNNGV. The CDR3 spans 12 residues. The V gene lost 1 base and the J gene lost 7 bases, with 8 bases spanning the gap. CDR3 residues: CASSLGLEEQYF. CDR3 nucleotides: TGTGCCAGCAGCTTAGGACTAGAAGAGCAGTACTTC.

The chain is built from TRBV19 and TRBJ1-1, with D tentatively TRBD1 (5 bases). With 6 bases removed from V and 6 bases from J, the gap between germline ends came to 17 bases. The germline V gene has CDR1 LNHDA and CDR2 SQIVND (reference sequence). This CDR3 spans 14 amino acids. The CDR3 DNA follows: TGTGCCAGTAGGAACTGGAGGGGTTCCGCTGAAGCTTTCTTT. The encoded protein is CASRNWRGSAEAFF. The whole variable domain, filled in from reference TRBV19 and TRBJ1-1, reads DGGITQSPKYLFRKEGQNVTLSCEQNLNHDAMYWYRQDPGQGLRLIYYSQIVNDFQKGDIAEGYSVSREKKESFPLTVTSAQKNPTAFYLCASRNWRGSAEAFFGQGTRLTVV.

The chain carries TRBV5-4 and TRBJ2-7; 9 nucleotides agree with TRBD1. J lost 3 bases, V lost 3 bases, and 4 bases had no gene match. This CDR3 region has 14 residues. The germline V gene has CDR1 SGHNT and CDR2 YYREEE (reference sequence). The CDR3 loop reads CASSSGQGLYEQYF. As DNA, the CDR3 is TGTGCCAGCAGCTCGGGACAGGGTCTCTACGAGCAGTACTTC.

This clone was counted a single time. The V gene is TRBV7-2, the J gene TRBJ2-1, with a possible D match to TRBD2 (5 bases). Trimming took 5 bases from V and 6 from J, leaving 8 bases between them. The CDR3 has 12 amino acids. Germline loops: CDR1 SGHTA, CDR2 FQGNSA. For the CDR3, the DNA is TGTGCCAGCAGCCCCGGGGTCAATGAGCAGTTCTTC. This gives the protein CASSPGVNEQFF.

The V gene is TRBV7-9, the J gene TRBJ2-1; TRBD2 agrees at 8 bases. Germline assignment: CDR1 SEHNR and CDR2 FQNEAQ (reference sequence). The CDR3 consists of 17 residues. V shed 3 bases and J 3 bases; nucleotides not matched to a gene: 10. The CDR3 spells CASSFDKPGLVYNEQFF. In nucleotides, the CDR3 is TGTGCCAGCAGCTTCGATAAGCCGGGACTAGTCTACAATGAGCAGTTCTTC.

This chain joins TRBV6-5 and TRBJ1-1; D ambiguous. The CDR3 is 15 amino acids. The germline V and J ends were trimmed by 2 bases and 5 bases, with 15 bases remaining between them. Germline CDR1 is MNHEY and CDR2 is SVGAGI. The CDR3 sequence is CASSYLGLGGTEAFF. CDR3 DNA sequence: TGTGCCAGCAGTTACCTTGGGCTTGGAGGTACTGAAGCTTTCTTT.

The V call is TRBV19, the J call TRBJ2-5; 7 bases are shared with TRBD1. With V trimmed by 5 bases and J by 4 bases, 13 bases remained unmatched. There are 16 residues in the CDR3. The V gene's germline CDR1 is LNHDA and CDR2 SQIVND (reference sequence). CDR3 region: CASSVVTGRVTETQYF. The CDR3 DNA sequence: TGTGCCAGTAGTGTAGTGACAGGGCGAGTTACAGAGACCCAGTACTTC.

This clone has only one observation. CDR3 DNA sequence: TGTGCCAGCAAGATCCTAAAGGAGGCGAACACCATATATTTT. It yields the protein CASKILKEANTIYF. The chain joins TRBV2 to TRBJ1-3; D is unclear. This CDR3 contains 14 residues. The germline V gene encodes CDR1 SNHLY and CDR2 FYNNEI. V lost 7 bases, J lost 7 bases, and 17 bases lay in between.

The chain has TRBV5-6 and TRBJ2-1; tentative D call: TRBD1 (6 bases). The CDR3 runs to 16 residues. Germline CDR1 reads SGHDT; CDR2 reads YYEEEE. V was clipped by 0 bases and J by 1 base, with 11 bases between them. This chain's CDR3 is CASSLAPGHSYNEQFF. The CDR3 bases are TGTGCCAGCAGCTTGGCCCCGGGACATTCCTACAATGAGCAGTTCTTC.

The chain recombines TRBV19 with TRBJ1-5; D is perhaps TRBD1 (5 bases). The CDR3 is 15 amino acids. The germline CDR1 and CDR2 sequences are LNHDA and SQIVND (reference sequence). The V and J ends lost 3 bases and 4 bases respectively, with 13 bases between them. This CDR3 is CASSMFREGNQPQHF. In DNA, the CDR3 is TGTGCCAGTAGTATGTTCAGGGAGGGGAATCAGCCCCAGCATTTT.

The V and J genes are TRBV2 and TRBJ1-5; 9 positions match TRBD1. The CDR3 length is 15 residues. With 3 bases clipped from V and 2 bases from J, the junction kept 2 bases outside the gene matches. Germline CDR1 is SNHLY and CDR2 is FYNNEI. The CDR3 DNA reads TGTGCCAGCAGTGACAGGACAGGGGGCAATCAGCCCCAGCATTTT. Protein product: CASSDRTGGNQPQHF.

The chain carries TRBV6-1 and TRBJ2-7, with a possible D match to TRBD1 (6 bases). The germline gives CDR1 MNHNS, CDR2 SASEGT. This CDR3 is 13 amino acids long. Trimming shortened V by 6 bases and J by 1 base, and 10 bases separated the two germline ends. Written as DNA, the CDR3 is TGTGCCAGCAGCCTACAGGGTTCCTACGAGCAGTACTTC. Its protein is CASSLQGSYEQYF.

This clone was observed once. This chain links TRBV28 with TRBJ2-3; 9 bases map to TRBD1. The CDR3 extends over 20 amino acids. CDR1 is MDHEN and CDR2 is SYDVKM in the germline V gene. Trimming took 1 base from V and 1 from J; bases not matched to a gene: 15. CDR3 sequence reads: CASSLYYQKGQGYRTDTQYF. The CDR3 nucleotides are TGTGCCAGCAGTTTATATTACCAAAAGGGACAGGGTTATCGCACAGATACGCAGTATTTT.

The gene calls are TRBV25-1 and TRBJ2-2; 8 bases match TRBD1. The CDR3 is made up of 18 amino acids. Germline V CDR1 and CDR2: MGHDK, SYGVNS. V trimming: 4 bases; J trimming: 5 bases; junction bases outside the gene matches: 15. CDR3 residues: CASSGTYRTGWGTGELFF. CDR3 sequence (DNA): TGTGCCAGCAGTGGCACCTACCGGACAGGGTGGGGGACCGGGGAGCTGTTTTTT.

The rearrangement joins TRBV6-5 to TRBJ1-1; D possibly corresponds to TRBD1 (5 bases). This CDR3 comprises 11 residues. Germline V lookup: CDR1 MNHEY, CDR2 SVGAGI. The ends were cut back, 6 bases at V and 8 bases at J, with 10 bases in the middle. The CDR3 loop reads CASSRGQEAFF. CDR3 nucleotide sequence: TGTGCCAGCAGCCGCGGACAAGAAGCTTTCTTT.

V and J are TRBV10-3 and TRBJ2-2; TRBD2 matches 10 bases. V was clipped by 7 bases and J by 4 bases; unmatched bases: 3. Germline V gives CDR1 ENHRY, CDR2 SYGVKD. This CDR3 has 14 amino acids. As DNA, the CDR3 is TGTGCCATCAAAGCGGGAGGGCCCACCGGGGAGCTGTTTTTT. Encoded protein: CAIKAGGPTGELFF.